The 16 T cell receptor beta chains listed next were all sequenced from one sample in a study of T cells after yellow fever vaccination. Using its own MiXCR run on the 5' RACE reads, TCRdb lists one record per CDR3 protein. The sample holds some 290,000 distinct CDR3 sequences, roughly 10% seen once. The specimen was CD4+ T cells sorted from PBMCs, collected 45 days after the yellow fever booster vaccination. The receptors were sampled from a man between 18 and 35 years old who received the YFV17D yellow fever vaccine.

This clonotype appeared a few times. This chain connects TRBV7-2 to TRBJ1-6; D possibly corresponds to TRBD1 (6 bases). This CDR3 has 14 amino acids. Trimming left V 3 bases short and J 7 bases short, with 10 bases between. The germline CDR1 and CDR2 sequences are SGHTA and FQGNSA. The CDR3 DNA is TGTGCCAGCAGCTTCACAGGGTTGAATTCACCCCTCCACTTT. This encodes CASSFTGLNSPLHF. Based on the CDR3 plus reference TRBV7-2 and TRBJ1-6, the full variable domain is GAGVSQSPSNKVTEKGKDVELRCDPISGHTALYWYRQSLGQGLEFLIYFQGNSAPDKSGLPSDRFSAERTGGSVSTLTIQRTQQEDSAVYLCASSFTGLNSPLHFGNGTRLTVT.

This rearrangement joins TRBV12-3 or TRBV12-4 to TRBJ1-3; D ambiguous. CDR3 length: 17 residues. V lost 4 bases and J lost 0, with 16 bases in between. DNA for the CDR3: TGTGCCAGCAGTTCCCCTTTAGGGAGGAACTCTGGAAACACCATATATTTT. Protein: CASSSPLGRNSGNTIYF.

This clonotype appeared many times. V usage is TRBV7-2 and J usage is TRBJ2-5, with unresolved D. Trimming shortened V by 5 bases and J by 2 bases, and 6 bases separated the two germline ends. The length of the CDR3 is 12 residues. The germline CDR1 and CDR2 sequences are SGHTA and FQGNSA. CDR3 bases: TGTGCCAGCAGCCGCCCACAAGAGACCCAGTACTTC. It is translated as CASSRPQETQYF.

This clonotype was seen repeatedly, ten times or more. The chain uses TRBV10-3 and TRBJ1-4; D is unclear. V was pared by 4 bases and J by 2 bases, with 5 bases between. Germline CDR1 is ENHRY and CDR2 is SYGVKD. This CDR3 contains 13 residues. This CDR3 is CAISAVTNEKLFF. CDR3 nucleotides: TGTGCCATCAGTGCCGTGACTAATGAAAAACTGTTTTTT.

This clonotype occurred a few times. The chain recombines TRBV6-2 or TRBV6-3 with TRBJ2-7; 12 nucleotides align to TRBD1. This CDR3 region has 14 residues. V was clipped by 8 bases and J by 5 bases; unmatched bases: 7. The V gene's germline CDR1 is MNHEY and CDR2 SVGEGT. Here the CDR3 DNA reads TGTGCCAGCTCGACCGGGACAGGGGGCCACGAGCAGTACGTC. This codes for CASSTGTGGHEQYV.

A few counts support this clonotype. The V call is TRBV7-6, the J call TRBJ1-6; 8 bases line up with TRBD1. The CDR3 has 15 amino acids. With V trimmed by 2 bases and J by 7 bases, 4 bases remained unmatched. CDR1 and CDR2 from the germline V gene are SGHVS and FNYEAQ. As DNA, the CDR3 is TGTGCCAGCAGCTTACCAGGGGGCGTGAATTCACCCCTCCACTTT. This translates into CASSLPGGVNSPLHF.

This chain joins TRBV7-9 and TRBJ1-5; D is unresolved. CDR1 and CDR2 from the germline V gene are SEHNR and FQNEAQ (reference sequence). This CDR3 is 13 amino acids long. Trimming left V 11 bases short and J 4 bases short, with 15 bases between. CDR3 in amino acids: CAWAPGTNQPQHF. CDR3 in DNA: TGTGCCTGGGCGCCCGGCACAAATCAGCCCCAGCATTTT.

This clonotype was recorded a few times. The V and J genes are TRBV6-6 and TRBJ1-6; tentatively, D is TRBD1 (6 bases). V lost 6 bases and J lost 7, with 10 bases in between. The CDR3 runs to 13 residues. Looked up from germline, CDR1 is MNHNY and CDR2 is SVGAGI (reference sequence). The CDR3 coding sequence is TGTGCCAGCAGGGACAGACCCAATTCACCCCTCCACTTT. It specifies CASRDRPNSPLHF.

This clonotype has only a few counts. The rearrangement uses TRBV20-1 and TRBJ2-4; the match to TRBD2 covers 10 bases. Trimming took 0 bases from V and 6 from J; bases not matched to a gene: 5. Germline V lookup: CDR1 DFQATT, CDR2 SNEGSKA (reference sequence). The CDR3 is made up of 15 amino acids. DNA of the CDR3: TGCAGTGCTAGAGAGAGCGGGGGGGCCCGAAACATTCAGTACTTC. Translated: CSARESGGARNIQYF.

Ten or more counts support this clonotype. The genes are TRBV7-2 and TRBJ1-6; D perhaps matches TRBD1 (5 bases). The CDR3 is 17 residues long. Germline CDR1 and CDR2: SGHTA and FQGNSA. V lost 7 bases to trimming and J lost 7 bases, with 23 bases between them. CDR3 bases: TGTGCCAGCACCCCAGGCCCTCGGGACGGATTGAATTCACCCCTCCACTTT. Amino acid sequence: CASTPGPRDGLNSPLHF.

This clonotype has more than one count but fewer than ten. CDR3 in amino acids: CASSQSRSGGARAETQYF. CDR3 bases: TGTGCCAGCAGCCAGTCAAGAAGCGGGGGGGCCCGGGCGGAGACCCAGTACTTC. V gene TRBV4-2 combines with J gene TRBJ2-5, with TRBD2 identical over 10 bases. The CDR3 has 18 amino acids. Germline trimming cut 3 bases from V and 5 bases from J; bases unmatched to any gene: 15. In germline, CDR1 is LGHNA, CDR2 YNFKEQ.

This clonotype was observed many times. V and J are TRBV5-6 and TRBJ2-7; 8 bases are a match to TRBD1. Trimming removed 0 bases from V and 4 bases from J; junction bases left unmatched: 6. Germline V gene data show CDR1 as SGHDT and CDR2 as YYEEEE. This CDR3 has 15 residues. The CDR3 sequence is CASSLGQGIRYEQYV. CDR3 nucleotide sequence: TGTGCCAGCAGCTTGGGACAGGGGATCCGATACGAGCAGTACGTC.

This clonotype was detected a few times. V gene TRBV7-6 combines with J gene TRBJ1-2; D gene ambiguous. Trimming took 1 base from V and 5 from J, leaving 11 bases between them. Germline CDR1 and CDR2: SGHVS and FNYEAQ. The CDR3 length is 14 residues. CDR3: CASSLEPAGYGYTF. CDR3 DNA sequence: TGTGCCAGCAGCTTAGAGCCGGCGGGATATGGCTACACCTTC.

This chain uses TRBV6-5 with TRBJ1-6; D uncertain. The germline V gene encodes CDR1 MNHEY and CDR2 SVGAGI. V was pared by 6 bases and J by 7 bases, with 10 bases between. CDR3 length: 13 amino acids. CDR3 sequence reads: CASRLGRNSPLHF. The CDR3 nucleotides are TGTGCCAGCAGGTTGGGCCGGAATTCACCCCTCCACTTT.

This clonotype has more than one count but fewer than ten. The V call is TRBV6-2 or TRBV6-3, the J call TRBJ1-1; perhaps TRBD1 as D (6 bases). CDR3 size: 16 residues. V lost 2 bases and J 1 base, leaving 14 bases between the germline ends. Germline V CDR1 and CDR2: MNHEY, SVGEGT. The CDR3 is CASSYQSGHQNTEAFF. The CDR3 DNA reads as TGTGCCAGCAGTTACCAATCGGGACACCAGAACACTGAAGCTTTCTTT.

This clonotype showed up just a few times. J is TRBJ1-2 and V is TRBV7-2; 7 bases map to TRBD1. CDR1 and CDR2 (germline): SGHTA, FQGNSA. This CDR3 comprises 14 residues. With 7 bases clipped from V and 4 bases from J, the junction kept 9 bases outside the gene matches. CDR3 region: CASTRQGGRYGYTF. DNA for the CDR3: TGTGCCAGCACGCGGCAGGGGGGTCGCTATGGCTACACCTTC.